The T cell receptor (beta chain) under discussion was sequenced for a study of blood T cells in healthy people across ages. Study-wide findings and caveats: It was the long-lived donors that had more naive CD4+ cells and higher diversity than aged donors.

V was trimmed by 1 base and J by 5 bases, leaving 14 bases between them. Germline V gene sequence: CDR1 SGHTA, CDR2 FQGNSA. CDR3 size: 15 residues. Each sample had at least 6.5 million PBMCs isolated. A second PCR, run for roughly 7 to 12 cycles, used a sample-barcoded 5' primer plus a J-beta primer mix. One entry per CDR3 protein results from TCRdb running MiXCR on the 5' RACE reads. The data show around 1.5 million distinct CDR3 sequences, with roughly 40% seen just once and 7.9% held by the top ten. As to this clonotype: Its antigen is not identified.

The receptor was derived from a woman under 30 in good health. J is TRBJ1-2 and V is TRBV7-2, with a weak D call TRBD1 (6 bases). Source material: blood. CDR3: CASSLDFRGAYGYTF. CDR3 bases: TGTGCCAGCAGCTTAGACTTCAGGGGAGCTTATGGCTACACCTTC.